The source of this T cell receptor beta chain is a study of T cell responses to AZD1222 COVID-19 vaccine. Some clones are missing from TCRdb's copy, which holds only in-frame ones; the method was immunoSEQ multiplex PCR. The sample records 150,000 or so clones, 86% being singletons. The germline V gene has CDR1 LGHNA and CDR2 YSLEER. This CDR3 is built from 15 residues. Study-wide findings and caveats: Samples come after the peak T cell response, not at day 14.

As concerns this clone: The antigen remains unidentified. The junction departs from the called germline gene at one end, perhaps through a read error.

This TCR was recovered from an adult in good health. Sequencing used peripheral blood, obtained on day 0 of AZD1222 vaccination. The chain carries TRBV4-3 and TRBJ2-7, with D possibly matching TRBD2 (6 bases). In nucleotides, the CDR3 is TGCGCCAGCAGTCAAGGGTACTCGGGGAGGTACGAGCAGTACTTC. Its translation is CASSQGYSGRYEQYF.